One sample yielded the 14 T cell receptor beta chains listed below, sequenced in a study of beta chain features in type 1 diabetes. The investigators reverse transcribed all of the isolated RNA, so they sequenced expressed TCRB transcripts. Here immunoSEQ multiplex PCR was the method, and the copy in TCRdb shows in-frame clones only, minus some. The table lists about 350,000 clones, about 20% of them singletons. The sample consisted of naive CD4+ T cells from blood. The receptors originated from a woman between 18 and 29 years old in good health.

Turning to this clone: Other DNA variants within this sample encode the same CDR3. The V gene is TRBV9, the J gene TRBJ2-3; 12 bases fit TRBD2. The CDR3 covers 15 residues. V dropped 0 bases and J dropped 5; count of bases not matched to a gene: 1. Looked up from germline, CDR1 is SGDLS and CDR2 is YYNGEE. This chain's CDR3 is CASSVGGLAGDTQYF. The CDR3 DNA is TGTGCCAGCAGCGTAGGGGGACTAGCGGGAGATACGCAGTATTTT.

The chain links TRBV7-9 to TRBJ2-1; 10 positions match TRBD2. This CDR3 is built from 18 residues. Per the germline V gene, CDR1 is SEHNR and CDR2 is FQNEAQ (reference sequence). The V gene end was trimmed by 5 bases and the J gene end by 1 base; junction bases not matched to a gene: 11. The CDR3, as DNA: TGTGCCAGCAGCCCTCATTCCCTAGCGGGAGTTTCCTACAATGAGCAGTTCTTC. It translates to CASSPHSLAGVSYNEQFF.

This clone was seen a handful of times. The rearrangement joins TRBV11-2 to TRBJ2-7; 7 bases are shared with TRBD1. The CDR3 totals 13 residues. Germline values: CDR1 SGHAT, CDR2 FQNNGV. The trim removed 3 bases at V and 2 bases at J, leaving 1 base unmatched. The chain's CDR3 is CASSFQGAYEQYF. CDR3 coding DNA: TGTGCCAGCAGCTTTCAGGGGGCCTACGAGCAGTACTTC.

V usage is TRBV27 and J usage is TRBJ1-6; tentatively, D is TRBD1 (5 bases). This CDR3 is built from 15 residues. The ends were cut back, 0 bases at V and 10 bases at J, with 13 bases in the middle. Germline V gives CDR1 MNHEY, CDR2 SMNVEV (reference sequence). CDR3 in DNA: TGTGCCAGCAGTTTATCACGGCAGGGAGGCTCACCCCTCCACTTT. Protein product: CASSLSRQGGSPLHF.

This chain uses TRBV4-3 with TRBJ2-2; D possibly corresponds to TRBD1 (6 bases). This CDR3 has 14 amino acids. With 4 bases removed from V and 3 bases from J, the gap between germline ends came to 9 bases. The V gene's germline CDR1 is LGHNA and CDR2 YSLEER. CDR3 in amino acids: CASSPDRHTGELFF. The DNA for the CDR3 is TGCGCCAGCAGCCCAGACAGGCACACCGGGGAGCTGTTTTTT.

Only a few counts were recorded for this clone. The chain uses TRBV19 and TRBJ1-4; D remains ambiguous. The CDR3 runs to 14 residues. V dropped 3 bases and J dropped 6 bases, with 11 bases sitting between them. CDR1 LNHDA and CDR2 SQIVND come from the germline V gene (reference sequence). The CDR3 coding sequence is TGTGCCAGTAGTATCGTGACAATGGATGAAAAACTGTTTTTT. Encoded protein: CASSIVTMDEKLFF.

This chain joins TRBV6-5 and TRBJ2-3, with TRBD1 identical over 11 bases. V shed 2 bases and J 4 bases; nucleotides not matched to a gene: 2. The CDR3 loop spans 15 amino acids. CDR1 is MNHEY, CDR2 SVGAGI, per germline. CDR3 in DNA: TGTGCCAGCAGTTACGCGGGACAGGGGGCAGATACGCAGTATTTT. This codes for CASSYAGQGADTQYF.

In DNA form, the CDR3 reads TGTGCCAGCAGCAAAGCGACCCGGGATTACTACGAGCAGTACTTC. Encoded protein: CASSKATRDYYEQYF. The V call is TRBV21-1, the J call TRBJ2-7; TRBD2 is the table's D call and was not checked against the DNA. TRBV21-1 is a recognized pseudogene. The CDR3 has 15 amino acids.

This clone was detected a few times. This chain joins TRBV6-1 and TRBJ1-5; D is unclear. Germline V gene data show CDR1 as MNHNS and CDR2 as SASEGT. This CDR3 has 15 residues. Trimming stripped 4 bases from V and 9 bases from J, with 19 bases between. The DNA for the CDR3 is TGTGCCAGCAGTGGTCCTGAGACACCCGGCCGGCCCCAGCATTTT. This sequence encodes CASSGPETPGRPQHF.

The DNA of the CDR3 is TGCGCCAGCAGCCCAGGGACTAGCGCCTCCTACGAGCAGTACTTC. This sequence encodes CASSPGTSASYEQYF. The rearrangement uses TRBV5-1 and TRBJ2-7, with TRBD2 identical over 10 bases. With V trimmed by 4 bases and J by 0 bases, 4 bases remained unmatched. This CDR3 has 15 residues. CDR1 SGHRS and CDR2 YFSETQ come from the germline V gene.

Details on this clone: Additional DNA sequences in this sample encode the identical CDR3. The chain has TRBV5-1 and TRBJ2-1, with 9 bases aligning to TRBD2. The CDR3 contains 16 residues. Unmatched junction bases numbered 3, after V lost 0 bases and J lost 2 bases. Germline values: CDR1 SGHRS, CDR2 YFSETQ. The CDR3 bases are TGCGCCAGCAGCTTGGTTGCGGGAGGGCCCTACAATGAGCAGTTCTTC. This sequence encodes CASSLVAGGPYNEQFF.

V is TRBV10-3 and J is TRBJ1-2; D is undetermined. Germline values: CDR1 ENHRY, CDR2 SYGVKD. This CDR3 has 18 amino acids. V gave up 0 bases and J gave up 1 base, with 18 bases separating them. The CDR3 nucleotides read TGTGCCATCAGTGAGTCAGGAGCTGTCCTATTTAATAACTATGGCTACACCTTC. Protein product: CAISESGAVLFNNYGYTF.

This clone has more than one count but fewer than ten. This chain links TRBV14 with TRBJ2-7; a weak D match, TRBD1 (6 bases). With 1 base removed from V and 3 bases from J, the gap between germline ends came to 13 bases. The CDR3 is 15 residues long. Germline assignment: CDR1 SGHDN and CDR2 FVKESK. The chain's CDR3 is CASSQVGTRVYEQYF. Written as DNA, the CDR3 is TGTGCCAGCAGCCAAGTGGGGACACGGGTCTACGAGCAGTACTTC.

The chain is built from TRBV18 and TRBJ2-1, with TRBD1 matching over 7 bases. The V and J ends lost 2 bases and 0 bases, in that order; junction bases with no gene match: 7. The CDR3 sequence is 17 residues long. From germline, CDR1 is KGHSH and CDR2 LQKENI. The CDR3 DNA reads TGTGCCAGCTCACCAAGACAGGGCCCAAGCTCCTACAATGAGCAGTTCTTC. Residues: CASSPRQGPSSYNEQFF.